The rows below give T cell receptor beta chains drawn from one sample of a study of CD8 T cells in ankylosing spondylitis. Each CDR3 protein gets one entry after TCRdb re-called the 5' RACE reads with MiXCR. The table has about 220,000 distinct CDR3 sequences, more than 5.5% seen once. Specimen: blood, either unsorted or a sorted T cell fraction (not recorded which). All receptors come from a male donor with ankylosing spondylitis. CDR3s include the opening cysteine and the closing phenylalanine or tryptophan. The D gene is left open where the match is weak. Clone size appears in some rows only: once, few, many, or a class for an expanded clone.

J,D,V,size,DNA,CDR3
TRBJ2-1,TRBD2,TRBV27,many,TGTGCCAGCAGGCTAGCGGGAGGCCTCGAGGATGAGCAGTTCTTC,CASRLAGGLEDEQFF
TRBJ2-7,NA,TRBV4-2,NA,TGTGCCAGCAGCCAGATACAGGCCTACGAGCAGTACTTC,CASSQIQAYEQYF
TRBJ2-3,NA,TRBV12-5,many,TGTGCTAGTGGTCAGGACTCGACCACAGATACGCAGTATTTT,CASGQDSTTDTQYF
TRBJ1-1,NA,TRBV5-1,many,TGCGCCAGCAGCTTAGGGGGGTTGGAGATGAACACTGAAGCTTTCTTT,CASSLGGLEMNTEAFF
TRBJ2-3,NA,TRBV6-1,many,TGTGCCAGCACCTACGGGTACAGCAGCACAGATACGCAGTATTTT,CASTYGYSSTDTQYF
TRBJ2-5,TRBD1,TRBV29-1,NA,TGCAGCGCACAACAGGGGGAAGAGACCCAGTACTTC,CSAQQGEETQYF
TRBJ1-5,NA,TRBV27,many,TGTGCCAGCAGGCCCGGGCGGGGGAGGAATCAGCCCCAGCATTTT,CASRPGRGRNQPQHF
TRBJ1-1,NA,TRBV27,NA,TGTGCCAGCAGTTTATCATCTCAGGGGAGAACTGAAGCTTTCTTT,CASSLSSQGRTEAFF
TRBJ2-7,NA,TRBV20-1,medium-sized,TGCAGTGCTAGCCCCAGGGTGAGCTCCTACGAGCAGTACTTC,CSASPRVSSYEQYF
TRBJ1-1,NA,TRBV6-1,few,TGTGCCAGCTTTAGGCTCGGGGCTTTCTTT,CASFRLGAFF
TRBJ1-2,NA,TRBV7-9,NA,TGTGCCAGCAGCGAAGGATCCTATGGCTACACCTTC,CASSEGSYGYTF
TRBJ1-1,NA,TRBV7-9,many,TGTGCCAGCAGCTTAGTTTCTGAAGCTTTCTTT,CASSLVSEAFF
TRBJ2-3,TRBD1,TRBV12-3/TRBV12-4,NA,TGTGCCAGCAGTTTAGTCACGGGGCGACAGGGGGCTATAGATACGCAGTATTTT,CASSLVTGRQGAIDTQYF
TRBJ2-7,NA,TRBV9,NA,TGTGCCAGCAGCCCGAACACCGGGAAGCAGTACTTC,CASSPNTGKQYF
TRBJ1-5,NA,TRBV9,NA,TGTGCCAGCAGCGTGGCGGACCTTCACCAGCCCCAGCATTTT,CASSVADLHQPQHF
TRBJ2-1,TRBD2,TRBV20-1,many,TGCAGTGCTAGAGATCTGGGGACTAGCGGTCCTTACAATGAGCAGTTCTTC,CSARDLGTSGPYNEQFF
TRBJ2-1,TRBD1,TRBV27,many,TGTGCCAGCAGTCTCCCGGGACAGGACTACAATGAGCAGTTCTTC,CASSLPGQDYNEQFF
TRBJ2-5,NA,TRBV30,NA,TGTGCCTGGAGTTACGGATTCCAAGAGACCCAGTACTTC,CAWSYGFQETQYF
TRBJ2-1,NA,TRBV7-6,few,TGTGCCAGCAGCTTAGTATTCTGGGGGCATGAGCAGTTCTTC,CASSLVFWGHEQFF
TRBJ2-2,NA,TRBV12-3/TRBV12-4,many,TGTGCCAGCTACGGGGCCGGGGAGCTGTTTTTT,CASYGAGELFF
TRBJ1-1,NA,TRBV15,many,TGTGCCACCAGCAGAGGCGGGGTGTTTACTGAAGCTTTCTTT,CATSRGGVFTEAFF
TRBJ1-2,NA,TRBV2,many,TGTGCCAGCAGTCCAAGTTTTAACTATGGCTACACCTTC,CASSPSFNYGYTF
TRBJ2-7,NA,TRBV27,many,TGTGCCAGCAGACGTCTCTACGAGCAGTACTTC,CASRRLYEQYF
TRBJ2-1,NA,TRBV7-9,many,TGTGCCAGCAGATTTAGCGGTTCTTACAATGAGCAGTTCTTC,CASRFSGSYNEQFF
TRBJ2-1,NA,TRBV7-2,many,TGTGCCAGCAGCCCCCTCGGAGGGGCGGACTTCAATGAGCAGTTCTTC,CASSPLGGADFNEQFF
TRBJ2-7,TRBD1,TRBV4-3,many,TGCGCCAGCAGCCACCTTCCTGGACAGGGGTACTCCTACGAGCAGTACTTC,CASSHLPGQGYSYEQYF
TRBJ1-2,NA,TRBV12-3/TRBV12-4,many,TGTGCCAGCAGTTTCGGCCTCCCCGAGGGCTACACCTTC,CASSFGLPEGYTF
TRBJ2-1,NA,TRBV6-2/TRBV6-3,many,TGTGCCAGCAGACCCGGGCCTATCCGGAGTGAGCAGTTCTTC,CASRPGPIRSEQFF
TRBJ1-2,TRBD1,TRBV27,many,TGTGCCAGCAGTTTAGCAGGGGGCATCTATGGCTACACCTTC,CASSLAGGIYGYTF
TRBJ2-5,NA,TRBV9,many,TGTGCCAGCAGCGTAGGCCTAGCAGTAGGAGAGACCCAGTACTTC,CASSVGLAVGETQYF
TRBJ2-7,NA,TRBV6-2/TRBV6-3,many,TGTGCCAGCACAGGCAGCTCCTACGAGCAGTACTTC,CASTGSSYEQYF
TRBJ2-1,TRBD1,TRBV24-1,many,TGTGCCACCAGTGACCCGGACAGGGATCCCTACAATGAGCAGTTCTTC,CATSDPDRDPYNEQFF
TRBJ2-3,NA,TRBV13,NA,TGTGCCAGCAGCTCCGGTATGAGGGGGGGCACAGATACGCAGTATTTT,CASSSGMRGGTDTQYF
TRBJ1-2,NA,TRBV7-9,few,TGTGCCAGCAGCCCCCAGGGGCCCTATGGCTACACCTTC,CASSPQGPYGYTF
TRBJ1-2,NA,TRBV4-1,many,TGCGCCAGCAGCCATCCCGGAGCGGGGGATGGCTACACCTTC,CASSHPGAGDGYTF
TRBJ1-6,NA,TRBV7-8,many,TGTGCCAGCAGCTTATCGTATAATTCACCCCTCCACTTT,CASSLSYNSPLHF
TRBJ2-5,TRBD2,TRBV13,many,TGTGCCAGCAGCTCCGGGACTAGCGGGGGGGCCCAAGAGACCCAGTACTTC,CASSSGTSGGAQETQYF
TRBJ1-5,NA,TRBV6-2/TRBV6-3,NA,TGTGCCAGCAGTTACTCGGAGAGGGATGAGGAACAGCCCCAGCATTTT,CASSYSERDEEQPQHF
TRBJ2-2,TRBD1,TRBV7-9,many,TGTGCCGGAACCGACAGGGCGTTTTTGGCCGGGGAGCTGTTTTTT,CAGTDRAFLAGELFF
TRBJ1-1,TRBD1,TRBV7-8,many,TGTGCCAGCAGCTTAGTTCAGGGGGAGGTGGTCACTGAAGCTTTCTTT,CASSLVQGEVVTEAFF
TRBJ2-7,TRBD1,TRBV27,many,TGTGCCAGCAGGGCCGGGACAGACCGCTACGAGCAGTACTTC,CASRAGTDRYEQYF
TRBJ1-1,NA,TRBV27,many,TGTGCCAGCAGATACGGGGGTCACACTGAAGCTTTCTTT,CASRYGGHTEAFF
TRBJ1-2,TRBD1,TRBV27,many,TGTGCCAGCAGTCACGGGACAGGGAGCTATGGCTACACCTTC,CASSHGTGSYGYTF
TRBJ2-3,TRBD2,TRBV9,many,TGTGCCAGCAGCGTAGAAGTACTAGCGGGGTGGGGCACAGATACGCAGTATTTT,CASSVEVLAGWGTDTQYF
TRBJ2-7,TRBD1,TRBV12-3/TRBV12-4,many,TGTGCCAGCAGTCTGGACAGGCGCTACGAGCAGTACTTC,CASSLDRRYEQYF